This T cell receptor beta chain was sequenced during a study of regulatory T cells in long-lasting Graves disease. Researchers made TCR beta libraries by using iRepertoire HTBI primers and running Arm-PCR on CDR3 regions. MiXCR was run by TCRdb on the multiplex PCR reads, yielding one entry per CDR3 protein. The table shows about 440,000 distinct CDR3 sequences, with about a sixth occurring only once. This clonotype was seen ten or more times. Sample time point: newly diagnosed GD, antithyroid drugs for less than 3 months. Isolated PBMC RNA provided the starting material for the TCR library. The diagnosis of Graves' disease used American Thyroid Association guidelines. One endocrinology department in Xi'an, China, was where patients came from. This sample also belongs to another study, concerning T cells in Graves' hyperthyroidism and ophthalmopathy.

The sample in question was peripheral blood mononuclear cells (PBMCs), obtained at new diagnosis, from a patient treated with antithyroid drugs. This TCR was sampled from a woman between 18 and 30 years old with Graves disease.

The CDR3 reads CASSAILAGRYNEQFF. CDR3 nucleotide sequence: TGTGCCAGCAGTGCCATACTAGCGGGAAGGTACAATGAGCAGTTCTTC. The chain couples TRBV27 to TRBJ2-1; TRBD2 agrees at 10 bases. Germline V lookup: CDR1 MNHEY, CDR2 SMNVEV (reference sequence). V was clipped by 5 bases and J by 4 bases; unmatched bases: 8. This CDR3 spans 16 amino acids.